A selection of T cell receptor beta chains follows, all from one sample in a study of human CD8 memory T cell subsets. TCRdb reprocessed the 5' RACE reads and reports one entry per CDR3 protein, with no DNA. The listing contains about 5,100 distinct CDR3 sequences. The specimen was CD8+ T cells from PBMCs. Receptors were obtained from a human donor in good health. The CDR3 runs from the conserved cysteine through the conserved F or W. The order of the fields is J gene, V gene, clone size, CDR3 protein. Size values are once, few and many counts, or a class for expanded clones, and some rows have none.

TRBJ2-2,TRBV12-3/TRBV12-4,large,CASSLGVGELFF
TRBJ2-2,TRBV10-3,medium-sized,CAIRDLKATNTGELFF
TRBJ2-7,TRBV7-8,NA,CASSPEGTTSYEQYF
TRBJ2-7,TRBV20-1,NA,CSARDSYLYEQYF
TRBJ2-2,TRBV12-3/TRBV12-4,NA,CASSFGGPGELFF
TRBJ2-5,TRBV20-1,NA,CSASPIVPSGQETQYF
TRBJ2-5,TRBV12-3/TRBV12-4,NA,CASSPAGRGAQYF
TRBJ2-7,TRBV29-1,NA,CSVEVVATAPSSYEQYF
TRBJ2-3,TRBV29-1,NA,CSVEEQLTDTQYF
TRBJ2-7,TRBV5-1,NA,CASPFGTGGYEQYF
TRBJ2-1,TRBV6-5,NA,CASTPGIYNEQFF
TRBJ2-1,TRBV23-1,NA,CASSRHRESYNEQFF
TRBJ2-7,TRBV11-2,NA,CASSLGGQSGSISYEQYF
TRBJ1-4,TRBV6-5,NA,CATSEARDFEKLFF
TRBJ2-2,TRBV3-1,NA,CASSQTRLSDGELFF
TRBJ2-2,TRBV6-5,NA,CASSSSGGNTGELFF
TRBJ1-2,TRBV6-2/TRBV6-3,NA,CASSYSDRGLDYGYTF
TRBJ2-5,TRBV6-1,medium-sized,CATRRGPATQETQYF
TRBJ2-7,TRBV25-1,NA,CASSVGTLYEQYF
TRBJ2-3,TRBV2,NA,CASSDPSGRGTDTQYF
TRBJ2-2,TRBV15,NA,CATNSGRPTGELFF
TRBJ2-7,TRBV18,NA,CASSPLDRGPYEQYF
TRBJ2-1,TRBV11-2,NA,CASSWGQGVDEQFF